The source of this T cell receptor beta chain is a study of tumour-infiltrating T cells in Burkitt lymphoma. For the study at large: This cohort included all epidemiological subtypes of Burkitt lymphoma. Repertoire clonality predicted overall and progression-free survival.

This CDR3 is 12 amino acids long. The germline V gene encodes CDR1 GTSNPN and CDR2 SVGIG (reference sequence). V was cut by 3 bases and J by 5 bases, with 10 bases left in between. Clones were read by immunoSEQ multiplex PCR, and TCRdb kept only the in-frame ones, dropping some. This sample has roughly 3,900 clones, with 11% to 15% found just once. The chain couples TRBV30 to TRBJ1-2, with D perhaps TRBD1 (5 bases). The sample comprised tumor tissue. This receptor was identified in a human donor with Burkitt lymphoma. The CDR3 loop is CAWSGQLYGYTF. CDR3 in DNA: TGTGCCTGGAGCGGACAACTATATGGCTACACCTTC.